This T cell receptor beta chain was obtained from a study of naive and memory T cell subsets. Study-wide findings and caveats: Especially in CD8 cells, naive repertoires contained a few larger clonotypes, possibly CD45RA-re-expressing memory cells.

After the first PCR, alpha and beta chain libraries were processed separately. As regards this clonotype: Its antigen is unidentified.

The beta constant-region primer was an equimolar mix of two oligonucleotides covering TRBC1 and TRBC2. Four rounds of PCR amplified the ligated cDNA using nested alpha and beta constant-region primers plus SP2. One entry per CDR3 protein results from TCRdb running MiXCR on the UMI-ligation and nested PCR reads. The sample includes 120,000 to 150,000 distinct CDR3 sequences, approximately 20% of them seen just once. The CDR3 length is 13 residues. Trimming cost V 2 bases and J 3 bases, with 8 bases left between them. Germline CDR1 reads SGHVS; CDR2 reads FNYEAQ. Sample: naive CD8+ T cells from blood. V usage is TRBV7-6 and J usage is TRBJ2-7; D ambiguous. This receptor was obtained from a human donor in good health. CDR3 sequence (DNA): TGTGCCAGCAGCTTACATGGCGGCTACGAGCAGTACTTC. As protein: CASSLHGGYEQYF.